The T cell receptor (beta chain) described here comes from a study of shared clonotypes between healthy human individuals. About the research overall: In total, the donors were two women and a few men aged 18 to 49.

The V and J ends lost 1 base and 7 bases, in that order; junction bases with no gene match: 6. Germline CDR1 reads MDHEN; CDR2 reads SYDVKM. The CDR3 has 15 amino acids. General observations from the study: On the whole, naive subsets had larger estimated richness than memory subsets had. Clonotype sharing among donors was expected to depend on sequencing depth. At large depth, rarefaction still showed sorted-subset sequencing to be incomplete.

Naive CD8 cells comprised CD45RO-negative, CCR7-positively selected cells, excluding terminally differentiated effector memory CD45RA+ cells. Data came from immunoSEQ multiplex PCR; TCRdb stores just in-frame clones and leaves some out. In the table there are approximately 2,200,000 clones, 90% to 95% of which are singletons. Comments on this clone: No antigen is known for it.

Specimen: naive CD8+ T cells from PBMCs. The V and J genes are TRBV28 and TRBJ1-4; 7 nucleotides line up with TRBD1. The sequence derives from a man aged 18 to 35 in good health. Some clones in this sample may be carry-over from other donors' samples. The CDR3 here is CASSLYRGPSEKLFF. The CDR3 DNA follows: TGTGCCAGCAGTTTATACAGGGGCCCCTCTGAAAAACTGTTTTTT. The entire variable domain, with the rest obtained from reference TRBV28 and TRBJ1-4, is as follows: DVKVTQSSRYLVKRTGEKVFLECVQDMDHENMFWYRQDPGLGLRLIYFSYDVKMKEKGDIPEGYSVSREKKERFSLILESASTNQTSMYLCASSLYRGPSEKLFFGSGTQLSVL.